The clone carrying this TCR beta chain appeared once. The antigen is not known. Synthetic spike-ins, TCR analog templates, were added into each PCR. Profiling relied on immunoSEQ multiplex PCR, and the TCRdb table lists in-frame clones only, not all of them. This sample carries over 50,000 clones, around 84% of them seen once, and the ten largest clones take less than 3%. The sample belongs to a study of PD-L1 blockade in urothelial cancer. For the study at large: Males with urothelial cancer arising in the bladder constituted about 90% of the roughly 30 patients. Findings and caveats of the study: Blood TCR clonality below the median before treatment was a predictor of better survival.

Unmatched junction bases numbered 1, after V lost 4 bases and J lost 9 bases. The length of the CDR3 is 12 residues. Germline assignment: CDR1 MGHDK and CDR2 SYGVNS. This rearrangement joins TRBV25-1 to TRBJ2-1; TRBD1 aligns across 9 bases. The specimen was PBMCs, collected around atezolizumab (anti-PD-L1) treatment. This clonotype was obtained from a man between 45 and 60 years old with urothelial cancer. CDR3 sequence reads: CASSGTGAEQFF. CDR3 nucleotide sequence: TGTGCCAGCAGTGGGACAGGGGCTGAGCAGTTCTTC.